What follows are 27 T cell receptor beta chains derived from one specimen sequenced in a study of beta chain features in type 1 diabetes. Investigators reverse transcribed all isolated RNA, so they sequenced expressed TCRB transcripts. Repertoires were generated with immunoSEQ multiplex PCR, while TCRdb's copy carries only in-frame clones and drops some. The data contain about 620,000 clones, roughly a sixth of them singletons. Sequencing was carried out using naive CD4+ T cells from blood. The receptors were sampled from a man aged 18 to 30 in good health.

The gene calls are TRBV10-3 and TRBJ2-1, with 7 bases fitting TRBD2. Germline CDR1 is ENHRY and CDR2 is SYGVKD. V shed 2 bases, J shed 0 bases, and the junction held 13 bases outside the gene matches. This CDR3 has 19 amino acids. Here the CDR3 reads CAISEPIEGGRLSYNEQFF. The CDR3 bases are TGTGCCATCAGTGAGCCCATCGAGGGAGGGAGGCTCTCCTACAATGAGCAGTTCTTC.

This clone was seen a handful of times. V usage is TRBV4-2 and J usage is TRBJ2-1; 7 bases are a match to TRBD1. V lost 0 bases to trimming and J lost 12 bases; unmatched junction nucleotides: 8. The V gene's germline CDR1 is LGHNA and CDR2 YNFKEQ. This CDR3 region has 14 residues. The CDR3 nucleotides read TGTGCCAGCAGCCAAGATGGTAAGGGGGCTGTGCAGTTCTTC. Amino acids: CASSQDGKGAVQFF.

The sample holds a few counts of this clone. The CDR3 DNA is TGTGCCAGCTCATACAGGGGTTTGGGGCAGCCCCAGCATTTT. Translating gives CASSYRGLGQPQHF. The V and J genes are TRBV18 and TRBJ1-5; 7 nucleotides agree with TRBD1. Germline CDR1 is KGHSH and CDR2 is LQKENI. The ends lost 5 bases at V and 7 bases at J; junction bases unmatched: 8. The CDR3 runs 14 residues.

This clone was seen only a few times. J is TRBJ2-1 and V is TRBV15; no clear D gene. V gave up 1 base and J gave up 6 bases, with 25 bases separating them. Per the germline V gene, CDR1 is LNHNV and CDR2 is YYDKDF (reference sequence). The CDR3 spans 19 residues. The CDR3, as DNA: TGTGCCACCAGCAGAGTTGGTAGTGGGGTAAAAAACAAAGTCAATGAGCAGTTCTTC. Amino acid sequence: CATSRVGSGVKNKVNEQFF.

The chain combines TRBV5-4 with TRBJ2-7, with 8 bases aligning to TRBD2. With V trimmed by 3 bases and J by 2 bases, 10 bases remained unmatched. Germline V lookup: CDR1 SGHNT, CDR2 YYREEE (reference sequence). The CDR3 is 16 residues long. CDR3: CASSSPGLAGTYEQYF. For the CDR3, the DNA is TGTGCCAGCAGCTCCCCGGGGCTAGCGGGCACCTACGAGCAGTACTTC.

This clone was counted only a few times. This chain uses TRBV6-1 with TRBJ1-5; D is perhaps TRBD1 (6 bases). The length of the CDR3 is 14 residues. Germline V CDR1 and CDR2: MNHNS, SASEGT. V was clipped by 4 bases and J by 3 bases, with 10 bases between them. DNA of the CDR3: TGTGCCAGCAGTGGAGGGGGTTCCAATCAGCCCCAGCATTTT. Its protein product is CASSGGGSNQPQHF.

The V and J genes are TRBV18 and TRBJ2-4, with D possibly matching TRBD1 (6 bases). Trimming stripped 2 bases from V and 8 bases from J, with 16 bases between. The CDR3 spans 15 residues. Germline V gene sequence: CDR1 KGHSH, CDR2 LQKENI. The CDR3 spells CASSPYQIKGDIQYF. Here the CDR3 DNA reads TGTGCCAGCTCACCATACCAGATAAAGGGGGACATTCAGTACTTC.

This clone showed up just a few times. The chain employs TRBV28 and TRBJ1-3, with no clear D. Germline V gene data show CDR1 as MDHEN and CDR2 as SYDVKM. CDR3 length equals 14 residues. V was trimmed by 5 bases and J by 0 bases, leaving 8 bases between them. CDR3 protein: CASSPRRSGNTIYF. CDR3 sequence (DNA): TGTGCCAGCAGTCCCCGGCGCTCTGGAAACACCATATATTTT.

In this sample, this clone turned up a few times. The J gene is TRBJ1-1, the V gene TRBV7-2, with 7 bases that match TRBD1. The CDR3 loop spans 15 amino acids. In germline, CDR1 is SGHTA, CDR2 FQGNSA. Germline trimming cut 5 bases from V and 7 bases from J; bases unmatched to any gene: 13. In DNA form, the CDR3 reads TGTGCCAGCAGCCACCAATTTAGACAGGGATATGAAGCTTTCTTT. Protein product: CASSHQFRQGYEAFF.

This clone was seen only a few times. This chain links TRBV28 with TRBJ2-7; TRBD1 aligns across 10 bases. Germline CDR1 MDHEN, CDR2 SYDVKM. The CDR3 covers 15 residues. J was trimmed by 3 bases and V by 2 bases; bases with no gene match: 4. The DNA for the CDR3 is TGTGCCAGCAGTTTAGCCGGGACAGGGGTCTACGAGCAGTACTTC. It codes for CASSLAGTGVYEQYF.

This clone was seen a handful of times. The chain has TRBV23-1 and TRBJ1-3; unclear D gene. TRBV23-1 is reported as an ORF; its role is uncertain. V lost 0 bases and J lost 7, with 16 bases in between. This CDR3 is 16 amino acids long. The CDR3 is CASSQSGLLPGNTIYF. CDR3 bases: TGCGCCAGCAGTCAATCGGGTCTGCTCCCGGGGAACACCATATATTTT.

This clone was seen a handful of times. The chain combines TRBV11-2 with TRBJ2-5; D remains ambiguous. The CDR3 loop spans 14 amino acids. The germline V gene encodes CDR1 SGHAT and CDR2 FQNNGV. The V and J ends lost 5 bases and 4 bases respectively, with 14 bases between them. This CDR3 reads CASSTRPVGETQYF. CDR3 bases: TGTGCCAGCAGCACCCGACCGGTGGGAGAGACCCAGTACTTC.

The chain is built from TRBV11-2 and TRBJ2-3; D remains ambiguous. The CDR3 spans 15 residues. Trimming cost V 5 bases and J 2 bases, with 14 bases left between them. Per the germline V gene, CDR1 is SGHAT and CDR2 is FQNNGV. The chain's CDR3 is CASSGRTKNTDTQYF. CDR3 in DNA: TGTGCCAGCAGCGGACGCACCAAGAACACAGATACGCAGTATTTT.

In its sample, this clone was seen a few times. V is TRBV2 and J is TRBJ2-7; D is tentatively TRBD1 or TRBD2 (5 bases each). Germline lookup yields CDR1 SNHLY and CDR2 FYNNEI. This CDR3 region has 13 residues. Trimming removed 9 bases from V and 5 bases from J, with 17 bases in between. The CDR3 spells CASTRDRANEQYF. CDR3 DNA sequence: TGTGCCAGTACTCGGGACCGCGCCAACGAGCAGTACTTC.

The rearrangement joins TRBV18 to TRBJ1-2; TRBD1 is a possible D gene (5 bases). CDR1 KGHSH and CDR2 LQKENI come from the germline V gene. Trimming took off 3 bases at V and 0 bases at J, with 17 bases between the two ends. The CDR3 spans 17 residues. In nucleotides, the CDR3 is TGTGCCAGCTCACCCCGGACCCCGACAGACTCTAACTATGGCTACACCTTC. It translates to CASSPRTPTDSNYGYTF.

This clone was picked up a small number of times. Within the sample, other DNA sequences also encode this same CDR3. V and J are TRBV7-2 and TRBJ2-5; TRBD2 matches at 12 bases. The CDR3 has 15 amino acids. V was clipped by 5 bases and J by 5 bases; unmatched bases: 6. From germline, CDR1 is SGHTA and CDR2 FQGNSA. CDR3 in DNA: TGTGCCAGCAGCCCTCGACTAGCGGGAGTTGAGACCCAGTACTTC. As protein: CASSPRLAGVETQYF.

The chain is built from TRBV7-3 and TRBJ1-5, with 8 bases aligning to TRBD1. Looked up from germline, CDR1 is SGHTA and CDR2 is FQGTGA. J lost 6 bases, V lost 8 bases, and 9 bases had no gene match. The CDR3 totals 14 residues. CDR3 in amino acids: CASGAGGIIQPQHF. For the CDR3, the DNA is TGTGCCAGCGGGGCAGGGGGCATTATTCAGCCCCAGCATTTT.

This clone was seen a handful of times. The J gene is TRBJ2-7, the V gene TRBV4-3; the D is unclear. Germline CDR1 LGHNA, CDR2 YSLEER. V lost 2 bases to trimming and J lost 3 bases, with 17 bases between them. The CDR3 has 16 residues. The CDR3 DNA follows: TGCGCCAGCAGCCAACTCGGATCCACCGGGTTCTACGAGCAGTACTTC. This translates into CASSQLGSTGFYEQYF.

The chain is built from TRBV7-2 and TRBJ2-5; D is uncertain. The CDR3 spans 15 residues. Germline loops: CDR1 SGHTA, CDR2 FQGNSA. V was pared by 2 bases and J by 2 bases, with 12 bases between. The CDR3 DNA follows: TGTGCCAGCAGCTTAAACGGATGGTCTCAAGAGACCCAGTACTTC. Translated, it gives CASSLNGWSQETQYF.

This clone showed up just a few times. This chain links TRBV7-9 with TRBJ2-2; TRBD2 matches at 12 bases. V shed 1 base and J 4 bases; nucleotides not matched to a gene: 4. Germline assignment: CDR1 SEHNR and CDR2 FQNEAQ (reference sequence). CDR3 length equals 17 residues. In DNA form, the CDR3 reads TGTGCCAGCAGCTTAGAGCGACTAGCGGGAGTCACCGGGGAGCTGTTTTTT. It yields the protein CASSLERLAGVTGELFF.

This clone appeared a few times. The gene calls are TRBV14 and TRBJ2-6; D gene ambiguous. CDR3 length: 18 amino acids. Trimming removed 0 bases at V and 0 bases at J, with 12 bases between. From germline, CDR1 is SGHDN and CDR2 FVKESK. The CDR3 DNA reads as TGTGCCAGCAGCCAAGATCGAGGCATAATCTCTGGGGCCAACGTCCTGACTTTC. As protein: CASSQDRGIISGANVLTF.

This clone was seen more than once but under ten times. J is TRBJ1-2 and V is TRBV30; unclear D gene. Germline V CDR1 and CDR2: GTSNPN, SVGIG (reference sequence). Trimming cost V 2 bases and J 4 bases, with 11 bases left between them. The CDR3 spans 13 residues. Here the CDR3 DNA reads TGTGCCTGGAGTTACCCAGCGATCTATGGCTACACCTTC. This sequence encodes CAWSYPAIYGYTF.

The gene calls are TRBV27 and TRBJ1-5; TRBD1 agrees at 8 bases. Germline-derived CDR1 and CDR2 are MNHEY and SMNVEV (reference sequence). CDR3 size: 15 residues. V shed 2 bases and J 5 bases; nucleotides not matched to a gene: 5. CDR3 sequence reads: CASSLGQGADQPQHF. The CDR3 coding sequence is TGTGCCAGCAGTTTAGGACAGGGAGCCGATCAGCCCCAGCATTTT.

The V call is TRBV28, the J call TRBJ2-7, with 11 bases matching TRBD1. The germline V gene has CDR1 MDHEN and CDR2 SYDVKM. V shed 7 bases and J 4 bases; nucleotides not matched to a gene: 9. The CDR3 totals 15 residues. The CDR3 region is CASTDRTGGRYEQYF. The CDR3, as DNA: TGTGCCAGCACAGATCGGACAGGGGGCCGATACGAGCAGTACTTC.

This chain joins TRBV7-9 and TRBJ1-3; no firm D call. This CDR3 spans 16 amino acids. V was cut by 1 base and J by 0 bases, with 10 bases left in between. Germline lookup yields CDR1 SEHNR and CDR2 FQNEAQ (reference sequence). The CDR3 bases are TGTGCCAGCAGCTTAGACCGGCTTTTCTCTGGAAACACCATATATTTT. Translating it yields CASSLDRLFSGNTIYF.

This clone was detected a few times. The chain is built from TRBV25-1 and TRBJ1-3, with D perhaps TRBD1 (5 bases). V dropped 3 bases and J dropped 6 bases, with 6 bases sitting between them. Germline CDR1 MGHDK, CDR2 SYGVNS. The CDR3 is made up of 12 amino acids. CDR3 amino acids: CASSEGLNTIYF. In DNA form, the CDR3 reads TGTGCCAGCAGTGAGGGGCTAAACACCATATATTTT.

This clone turned up a few times. The chain has TRBV21-1 and TRBJ1-4; the D call in the table, TRBD1, was not verified against the DNA. TRBV21-1 counts as a pseudogene. This CDR3 is 12 amino acids long. CDR3 coding DNA: TGCGCCATAGGGGGTGGTAATGAAAAACTGTTTTTT. Protein: CAIGGGNEKLFF.